Given below is one T cell receptor (beta chain) in context. The antigen remains undetermined. Everyone who gave samples was a healthy Caucasian. This entry belongs to a study of identical twins. Study outcomes and limitations: Fewer insertions marked abundant cord blood beta clonotypes; young adult naive trended weakly, memory not at all.

CDR3 length: 17 residues. The trim removed 6 bases at V and 0 bases at J, leaving 10 bases unmatched. The V gene's germline CDR1 is SGHTA and CDR2 FQGTGA. Unique molecular identifiers were present on the cDNA, which also gained a universal primer site by template switching. TCRdb re-called the 5' RACE reads with MiXCR, one entry per CDR3 protein. The sample has 400,000 to 500,000 distinct CDR3 sequences, under 20% seen once; the top ten hold more than 10%. The origin of this receptor is a man in his fifties in good health. The rearrangement links TRBV7-3 to TRBJ2-2, with 7 positions matching TRBD2. The sample comprised naive T cells sorted from blood. The CDR3 DNA sequence: TGTGCCAGCAGGGTTGTCGGGGGGAGACCGAACACCGGGGAGCTGTTTTTT. This sequence encodes CASRVVGGRPNTGELFF.